This entry concerns a single T cell receptor beta chain. This table comes from immunoSEQ multiplex PCR, and its TCRdb copy is limited to in-frame clones, with some not included. This sample yields around 61,000 clones, of which approximately 83% are seen a single time; about 4.8% belongs to the top ten. The sample is drawn from a study of technical replicates of blood from several donors. This CDR3 contains 15 residues. Germline CDR1 reads SGHDT; CDR2 reads YYEEEE. Trimming removed 0 bases from V and 4 bases from J, with 13 bases in between. The receptor was isolated from a human donor in good health. Some clones in this sample may be carry-over from other donors' samples. Sequenced material: PBMCs. The chain joins TRBV5-6 to TRBJ1-2; TRBD1 is a possible D gene (5 bases). CDR3 in amino acids: CASSLEAGIGYGYTF. The CDR3 DNA follows: TGTGCCAGCAGCTTGGAGGCAGGGATCGGCTATGGCTACACCTTC.